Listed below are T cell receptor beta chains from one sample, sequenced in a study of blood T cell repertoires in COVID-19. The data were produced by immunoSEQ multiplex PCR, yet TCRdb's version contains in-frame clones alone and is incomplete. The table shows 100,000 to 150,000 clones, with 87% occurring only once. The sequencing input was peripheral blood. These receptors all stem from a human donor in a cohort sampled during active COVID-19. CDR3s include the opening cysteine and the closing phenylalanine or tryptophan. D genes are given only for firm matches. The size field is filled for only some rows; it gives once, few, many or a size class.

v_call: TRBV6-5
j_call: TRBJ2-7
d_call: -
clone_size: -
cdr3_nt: TGTGCCAGCAGTTACTCCGGCAGGGCATCCGAGCAGTACTTC
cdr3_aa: CASSYSGRASEQYF

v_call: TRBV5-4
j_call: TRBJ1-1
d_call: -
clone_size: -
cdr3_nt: TGTGCCAGCAGCTTGGATCCAGGGAACACTGAAGCTTTCTTT
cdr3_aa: CASSLDPGNTEAFF

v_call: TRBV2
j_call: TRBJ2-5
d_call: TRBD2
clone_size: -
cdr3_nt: TGTGCCAGCAGTTTACTAGCGGGAGGGGCAGAGACCCAGTACTTC
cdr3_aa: CASSLLAGGAETQYF

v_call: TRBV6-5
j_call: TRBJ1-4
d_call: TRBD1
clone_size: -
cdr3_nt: TGTGCCAGCAGGCCCGGGACAGTGAATGAAAAACTGTTTTTT
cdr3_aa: CASRPGTVNEKLFF

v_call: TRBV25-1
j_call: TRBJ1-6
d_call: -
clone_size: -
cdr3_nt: TGTGCCAGCAGTGAATATAACAGGATACCCCTCCACTTT
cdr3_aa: CASSEYNRIPLHF

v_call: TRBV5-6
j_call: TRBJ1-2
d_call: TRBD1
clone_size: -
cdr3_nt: TGTGCCAGCAGCTTCCCGGACAGGGGCTATGGCTACACCTTC
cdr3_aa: CASSFPDRGYGYTF

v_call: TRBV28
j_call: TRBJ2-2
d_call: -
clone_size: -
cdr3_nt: TGTGCCAGCAGTATGACTAGGTCCACCGGGGAGCTGTTTTTT
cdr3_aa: CASSMTRSTGELFF

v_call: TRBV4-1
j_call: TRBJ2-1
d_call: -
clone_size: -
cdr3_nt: TGCGCCAGCAGCCAAGACAGGAGCGGATCCTACAATGAGCAGTTCTTC
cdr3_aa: CASSQDRSGSYNEQFF

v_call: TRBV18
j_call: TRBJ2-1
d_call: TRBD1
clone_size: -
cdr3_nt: TGTGCCAGCTCACCGGTCGGACAGGGTCGGGGGAATGAGCAGTTCTTC
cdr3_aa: CASSPVGQGRGNEQFF

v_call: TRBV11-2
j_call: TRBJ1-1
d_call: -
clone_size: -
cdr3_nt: TGTGCCAGCAGCTTGGGCAGGAACACTGAAGCTTTCTTT
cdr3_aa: CASSLGRNTEAFF

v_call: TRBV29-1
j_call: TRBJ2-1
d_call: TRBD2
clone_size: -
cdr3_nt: TGCAGCGTTGATGTTACTAGCGGAGGGGGTGGGCAGTTCTTC
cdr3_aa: CSVDVTSGGGGQFF

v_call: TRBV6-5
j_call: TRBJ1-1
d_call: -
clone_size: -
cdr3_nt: TGTGCCAGCAGTTCCCGATGGGGGGGGAACACTGAAGCTTTCTTT
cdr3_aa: CASSSRWGGNTEAFF

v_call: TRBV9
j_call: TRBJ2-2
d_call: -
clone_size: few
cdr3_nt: TGTGCCAGCAGCGCGCGAACAGGGACCCTTAACACCGGGGAGCTGTTTTTT
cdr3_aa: CASSARTGTLNTGELFF

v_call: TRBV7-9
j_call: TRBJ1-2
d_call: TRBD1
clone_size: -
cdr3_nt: TGTGCCAGCAGCTTAGCAGCGACAGGGACTAACTATGGCTACACCTTC
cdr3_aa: CASSLAATGTNYGYTF

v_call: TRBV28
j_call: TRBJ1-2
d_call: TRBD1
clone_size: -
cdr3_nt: TGTGCCAGCAGTTTAAGATTGCCGGGACAGGGGTATGGCTACACCTTC
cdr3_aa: CASSLRLPGQGYGYTF

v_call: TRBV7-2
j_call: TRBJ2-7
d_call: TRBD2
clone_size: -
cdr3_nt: TGTGCCAGCAGCCCGACTAGCGGGGGCCAAATGTCCTACGAGCAGTACTTC
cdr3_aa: CASSPTSGGQMSYEQYF

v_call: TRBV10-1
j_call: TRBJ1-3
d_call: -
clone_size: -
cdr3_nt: TGCGCCAGCAGTGTGGAGAACTTCTCTGGAAACACCATATATTTT
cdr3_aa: CASSVENFSGNTIYF

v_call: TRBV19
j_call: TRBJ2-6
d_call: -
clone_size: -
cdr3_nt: TGTGCCAGTAGTATAGCTACAGGGTCCTCTGGGGCCAACGTCCTGACTTTC
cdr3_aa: CASSIATGSSGANVLTF

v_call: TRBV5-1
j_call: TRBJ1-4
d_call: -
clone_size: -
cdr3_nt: TGCGCCAGCAGCTTGGAGGGGCATGGTGAAAAACTGTTTTTT
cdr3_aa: CASSLEGHGEKLFF

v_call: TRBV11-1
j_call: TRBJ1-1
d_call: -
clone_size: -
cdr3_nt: TGTGCCAGCAGCTTAGGGGTAGACAGTGGGACTGAAGCTTTCTTT
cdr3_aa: CASSLGVDSGTEAFF

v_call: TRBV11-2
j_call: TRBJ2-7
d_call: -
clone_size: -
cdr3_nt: TGTGCCAGCAGCGTAATCCGGGACACCTCCTACGAGCAGTACTTC
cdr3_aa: CASSVIRDTSYEQYF

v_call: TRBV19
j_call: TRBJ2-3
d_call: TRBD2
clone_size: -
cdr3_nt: TGTGCCAGTAGTATACAGCGGGGGGCCGTGGATACGCAGTATTTT
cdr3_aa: CASSIQRGAVDTQYF

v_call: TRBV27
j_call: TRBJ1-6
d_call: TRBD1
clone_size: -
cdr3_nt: TGTGCCAGCAGTCCTATATCACAGGGGTTGAGCTATAATTCACCCCTCCACTTT
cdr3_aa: CASSPISQGLSYNSPLHF

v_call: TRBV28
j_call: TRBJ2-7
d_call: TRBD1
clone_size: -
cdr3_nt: TGTGCCAGCAGCCTCACCCTGACCGGGACAGCCTACGAGCAGTACTTC
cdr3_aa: CASSLTLTGTAYEQYF

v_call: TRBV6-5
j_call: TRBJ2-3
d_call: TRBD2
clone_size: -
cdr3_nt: TGTGCCAGCAGGACTAGCTACTCTAGCACAGATACGCAGTATTTT
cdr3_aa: CASRTSYSSTDTQYF

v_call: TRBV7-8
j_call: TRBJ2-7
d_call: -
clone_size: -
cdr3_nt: TGTGCCAGCAGCTTAGCGTGGGGACACTCCTACGAGCAGTACTTC
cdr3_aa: CASSLAWGHSYEQYF

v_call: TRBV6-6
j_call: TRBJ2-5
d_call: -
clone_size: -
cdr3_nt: TGTGCCAGCAGTTACTCGGGGGAGGCCGGCGGAGAGACCCAGTACTTC
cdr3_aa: CASSYSGEAGGETQYF

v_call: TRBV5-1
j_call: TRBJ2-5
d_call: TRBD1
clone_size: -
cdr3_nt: TGCGCCAGCAGCTCGGACAGGGCAGAGACCCAGTACTTC
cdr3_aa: CASSSDRAETQYF

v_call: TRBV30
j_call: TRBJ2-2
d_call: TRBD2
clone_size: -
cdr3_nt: TGTGCCTGGACCCCCATGGGACTAGCGACCACCGGGGAGCTGTTTTTT
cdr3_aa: CAWTPMGLATTGELFF

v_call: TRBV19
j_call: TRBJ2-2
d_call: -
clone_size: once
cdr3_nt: TGTGCCAGTACTTTCAGCAGGACCGGGGAGCTGTTTTTT
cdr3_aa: CASTFSRTGELFF

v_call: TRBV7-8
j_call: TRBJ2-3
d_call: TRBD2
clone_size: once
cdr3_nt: TGTGCCAGCAGCTTGACCGTCCTCGCGGGGGGCACAGATACGCAGTATTTT
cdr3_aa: CASSLTVLAGGTDTQYF

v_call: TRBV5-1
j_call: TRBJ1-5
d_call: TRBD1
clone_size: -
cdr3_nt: TGCGCCAGCAGCCTACAGGGACAGGATCAGCCCCAGCATTTT
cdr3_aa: CASSLQGQDQPQHF

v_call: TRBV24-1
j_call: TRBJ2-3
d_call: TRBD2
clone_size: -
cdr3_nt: TGTGCCACCAGTGAAAACGGGGGGGCTAGCACAGATACGCAGTATTTT
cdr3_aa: CATSENGGASTDTQYF

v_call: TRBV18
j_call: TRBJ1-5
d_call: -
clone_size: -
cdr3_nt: TGTGCCAGCTCACCGGCGGCAGGGAGGGGACAGCCCCAGCATTTT
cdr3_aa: CASSPAAGRGQPQHF

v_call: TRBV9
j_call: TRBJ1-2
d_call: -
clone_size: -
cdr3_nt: TGTGCCAGCAGCCCAGGACTCACCCTTTCCTTC
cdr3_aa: CASSPGLTLSF

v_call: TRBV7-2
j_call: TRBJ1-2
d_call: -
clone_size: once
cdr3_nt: TGTGCCAGCAGCTTGCCCCAGGGATTCTATGGCTACACCTTC
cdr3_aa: CASSLPQGFYGYTF

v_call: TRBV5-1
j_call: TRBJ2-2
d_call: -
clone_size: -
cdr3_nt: TGCGCCAGCAGCCTTGGAGACACCGGGGAGCTGTTTTTT
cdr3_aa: CASSLGDTGELFF

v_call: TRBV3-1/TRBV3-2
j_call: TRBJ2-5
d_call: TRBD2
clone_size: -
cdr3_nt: TGTGCCAGCAGCCAAGACGCTAGCGGGGTCCAGACCCAGTACTTC
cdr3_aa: CASSQDASGVQTQYF

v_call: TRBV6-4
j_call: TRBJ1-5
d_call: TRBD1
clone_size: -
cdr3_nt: TGTGCCAGCAGTGTTACAGGGGGATTTGGGGAGCCCCAGCATTTT
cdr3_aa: CASSVTGGFGEPQHF

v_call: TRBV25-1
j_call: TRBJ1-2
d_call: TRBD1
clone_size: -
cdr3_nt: TGTGCCAGCAGCAAGACAGGGTCGGGCTATGGCTACACCTTC
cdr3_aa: CASSKTGSGYGYTF